One sample yielded the 12 T cell receptor beta chains listed below, sequenced in a study of T cell responses to AZD1222 COVID-19 vaccine. TCRdb keeps only in-frame clones here, not all; method: immunoSEQ multiplex PCR. The sample lists about 160,000 clones, 85% to 95% seen once, with 4% to 5.5% in the top ten. The sample in question was peripheral blood, obtained on day 0 of AZD1222 vaccination. These receptors originate from an adult in good health.

This clone was counted a few times. This chain links TRBV28 with TRBJ1-1, with D possibly TRBD1 on 5 matching bases. The CDR3 has 16 residues. Trimming left V 6 bases short and J 0 bases short, with 17 bases between. Germline CDR1 and CDR2: MDHEN and SYDVKM. This CDR3 is CASRGSWDLMNTEAFF. The CDR3 bases are TGTGCCAGCAGGGGATCTTGGGACCTAATGAACACTGAAGCTTTCTTT.

V gene TRBV28 combines with J gene TRBJ1-5; D unclear. This CDR3 is 13 amino acids long. In germline, CDR1 is MDHEN, CDR2 SYDVKM. V dropped 6 bases and J dropped 4 bases, with 10 bases sitting between them. CDR3 coding DNA: TGTGCCAGCAGCACCAATAGTAATCAGCCCCAGCATTTT. Its protein is CASSTNSNQPQHF.

The chain recombines TRBV15 with TRBJ1-4; D may be TRBD1 (6 bases). CDR3 length: 15 residues. V gave up 0 bases and J gave up 3 bases, with 8 bases separating them. Germline CDR1 is LNHNV and CDR2 is YYDKDF (reference sequence). In DNA form, the CDR3 reads TGTGCCACCAGCAGAGATAGGACAGCTAATGAAAAACTGTTTTTT. It encodes CATSRDRTANEKLFF.

CDR3 bases: TGTGCCAGCAGCCCCCCACCGGCCCAGCCCCAGCATTTT. Translation gives CASSPPPAQPQHF. V is TRBV6-2 or TRBV6-3 and J is TRBJ1-5; unclear D gene. Germline V lookup: CDR1 MNHEY, CDR2 SVGEGT. V lost 6 bases and J lost 7, with 13 bases in between. The CDR3 has 13 residues.

The rearrangement links TRBV30 to TRBJ2-7, with no clear D. This CDR3 is 12 amino acids long. Germline lookup yields CDR1 GTSNPN and CDR2 SVGIG (reference sequence). The V gene lost 3 bases and the J gene lost 3 bases, with 9 bases spanning the gap. Here the CDR3 reads CAWRGSDYEQYF. The CDR3 region has the DNA TGTGCCTGGAGGGGTTCGGACTACGAGCAGTACTTC.

The chain joins TRBV9 to TRBJ2-6; 7 bases map to TRBD1. Trimming cost V 5 bases and J 0 bases; bases outside gene matches: 5. CDR1 SGDLS and CDR2 YYNGEE come from the germline V gene. The CDR3 is 16 amino acids. The CDR3 reads CASRSAGGSGANVLTF. The CDR3 DNA is TGTGCCAGCAGGTCTGCAGGGGGCTCTGGGGCCAACGTCCTGACTTTC.

The chain joins TRBV19 to TRBJ2-6; no clear D gene. The CDR3 consists of 15 residues. Between the trimmed V and J ends, which lost 3 bases and 0 bases, there was a span of 6 bases. Germline CDR1 LNHDA, CDR2 SQIVND (reference sequence). The CDR3 loop reads CASSIVSSGANVLTF. CDR3 bases: TGTGCCAGTAGTATTGTGAGCTCTGGGGCCAACGTCCTGACTTTC.

The gene calls are TRBV4-2 and TRBJ2-2, with D perhaps assigned TRBD1 or TRBD2 (5 bases each). The V and J ends lost 1 base and 4 bases respectively, with 13 bases between them. The germline V gene encodes CDR1 LGHNA and CDR2 YNFKEQ. The CDR3 contains 16 residues. The CDR3 sequence: CASSQVGTDPTGELFF. DNA for the CDR3: TGTGCCAGCAGCCAAGTAGGGACCGACCCCACCGGGGAGCTGTTTTTT.

The chain's CDR3 is CASSLGLAGRSYEQYF. The CDR3 coding sequence is TGTGCCAGCAGCCTTGGACTAGCGGGACGCTCCTACGAGCAGTACTTC. J is TRBJ2-7 and V is TRBV3-1 (or the pseudogene TRBV3-2); 12 nucleotides agree with TRBD2. The CDR3 spans 16 residues. Losses at the gene ends were 4 bases for V and 0 bases for J; bases not matched to a gene: 4. CDR1 and CDR2 (germline): LGHDT, YNNKEL (reference sequence).

The gene calls are TRBV6-2 or TRBV6-3 and TRBJ2-1; D is undetermined. Germline V gene sequence: CDR1 MNHEY, CDR2 SVGEGT. V was trimmed by 6 bases and J by 0 bases, leaving 12 bases between them. This CDR3 spans 15 amino acids. CDR3 nucleotide sequence: TGTGCCAGCAGCTCCGACTGGAGCTCCTACAATGAGCAGTTCTTC. Translating it yields CASSSDWSSYNEQFF.

This rearrangement joins TRBV6-5 to TRBJ1-2, with a possible D match to TRBD1 (6 bases). Germline lookup yields CDR1 MNHEY and CDR2 SVGAGI. V shed 5 bases and J shed 1 base, with 8 bases lying between them. There are 13 residues in the CDR3. CDR3 DNA sequence: TGTGCCAGCAGTACGGACAGTAACTATGGCTACACCTTC. Translation gives CASSTDSNYGYTF.

V gene TRBV7-2 combines with J gene TRBJ2-2; either TRBD1 or TRBD2 may fit D (7 bases each). The germline V gene encodes CDR1 SGHTA and CDR2 FQGNSA. The CDR3 length is 15 residues. Trimming took 7 bases from V and 1 from J, leaving 13 bases between them. In DNA form, the CDR3 reads TGTGCCAGCAAAGGGGGCGGGAGGAACACCGGGGAGCTGTTTTTT. Encoded protein: CASKGGGRNTGELFF.